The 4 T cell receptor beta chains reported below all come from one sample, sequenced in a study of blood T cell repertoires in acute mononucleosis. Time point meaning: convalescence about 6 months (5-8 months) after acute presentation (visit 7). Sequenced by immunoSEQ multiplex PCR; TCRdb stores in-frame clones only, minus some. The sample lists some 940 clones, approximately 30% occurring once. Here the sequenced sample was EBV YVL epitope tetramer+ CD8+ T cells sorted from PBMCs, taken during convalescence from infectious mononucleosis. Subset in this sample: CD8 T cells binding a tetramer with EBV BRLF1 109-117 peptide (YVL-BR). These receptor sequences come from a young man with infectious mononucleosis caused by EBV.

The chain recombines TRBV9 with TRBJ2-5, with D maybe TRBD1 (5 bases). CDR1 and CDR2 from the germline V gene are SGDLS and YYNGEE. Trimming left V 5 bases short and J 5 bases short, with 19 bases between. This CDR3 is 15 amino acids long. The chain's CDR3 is CASRPTLGQAETQYF. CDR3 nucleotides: TGTGCCAGCAGACCTACTCTGGGGCAAGCGGAGACCCAGTACTTC.

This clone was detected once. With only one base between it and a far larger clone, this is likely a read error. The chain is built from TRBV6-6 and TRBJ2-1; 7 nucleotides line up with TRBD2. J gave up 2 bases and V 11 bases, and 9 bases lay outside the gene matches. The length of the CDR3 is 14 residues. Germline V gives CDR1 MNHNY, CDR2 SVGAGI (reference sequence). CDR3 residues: CAGNSGCAYNEQFF. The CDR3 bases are TGTGCCGGCAATAGCGGGTGCGCCTACAATGAGCAGTTCTTC.

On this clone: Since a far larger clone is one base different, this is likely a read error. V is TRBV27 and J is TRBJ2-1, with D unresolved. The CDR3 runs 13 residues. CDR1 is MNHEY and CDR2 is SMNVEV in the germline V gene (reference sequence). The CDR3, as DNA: TGTGCCAGCAGCACGACACTCTACATTGAGCAGTTCTTC. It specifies CASSTTLYIEQFF.

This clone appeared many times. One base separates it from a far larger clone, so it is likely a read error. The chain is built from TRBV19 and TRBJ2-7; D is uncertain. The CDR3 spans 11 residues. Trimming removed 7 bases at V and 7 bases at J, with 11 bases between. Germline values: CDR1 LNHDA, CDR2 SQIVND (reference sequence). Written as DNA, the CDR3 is TGTGCCAGTACGGCCTACAATGAGCAGTACTTC. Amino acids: CASTAYNEQYF.